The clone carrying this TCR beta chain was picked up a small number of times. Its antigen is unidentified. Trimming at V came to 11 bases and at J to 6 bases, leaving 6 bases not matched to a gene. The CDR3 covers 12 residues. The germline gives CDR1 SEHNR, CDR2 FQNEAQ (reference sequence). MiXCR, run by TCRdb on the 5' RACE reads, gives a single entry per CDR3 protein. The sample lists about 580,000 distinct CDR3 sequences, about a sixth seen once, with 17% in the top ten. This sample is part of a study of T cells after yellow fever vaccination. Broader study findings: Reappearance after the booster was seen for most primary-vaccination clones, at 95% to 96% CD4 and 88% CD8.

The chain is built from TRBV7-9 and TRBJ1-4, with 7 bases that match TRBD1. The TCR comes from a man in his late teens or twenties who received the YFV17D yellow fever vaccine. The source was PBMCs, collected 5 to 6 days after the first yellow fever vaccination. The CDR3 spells CAGDRVDEKLFF. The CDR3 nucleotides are TGTGCCGGAGACAGGGTGGATGAAAAACTGTTTTTT.